Following are 10 T cell receptor beta chains from one sample sequenced in a study of OX40 agonist ivuxolimab in advanced cancers. Some clones are missing from TCRdb's copy, which holds only in-frame ones; the method was immunoSEQ multiplex PCR. The sample yields approximately 70,000 clones, 85% to 95% seen once. Source: CD4+ or CD8+ T cells sorted from blood, taken in a trial of the OX40 agonist ivuxolimab. These receptors all stem from an adult with an advanced solid tumor such as melanoma, head and neck, liver or kidney cancer.

CDR3 sequence: CASSLRASGKYEQYF. The DNA of the CDR3 is TGTGCCAGCAGCCTCAGGGCTAGCGGGAAATACGAGCAGTACTTC. The chain is built from TRBV28 and TRBJ2-7; 9 positions agree with TRBD2. In germline, CDR1 is MDHEN, CDR2 SYDVKM. The CDR3 loop spans 15 amino acids. V was clipped by 6 bases and J by 4 bases; unmatched bases: 10. Full variable domain (outside the CDR3, taken from reference TRBV28 and TRBJ2-7): DVKVTQSSRYLVKRTGEKVFLECVQDMDHENMFWYRQDPGLGLRLIYFSYDVKMKEKGDIPEGYSVSREKKERFSLILESASTNQTSMYLCASSLRASGKYEQYFGPGTRLTVT.

The chain combines TRBV4-3 with TRBJ1-1; D unclear. V was pared by 0 bases and J by 0 bases, with 5 bases between. The CDR3 is made up of 14 amino acids. The V gene's germline CDR1 is LGHNA and CDR2 YSLEER. Here the CDR3 reads CASSQETLNTEAFF. In DNA, the CDR3 is TGCGCCAGCAGCCAAGAGACGTTGAACACTGAAGCTTTCTTT.

The chain links TRBV5-6 to TRBJ1-1, with 9 positions matching TRBD1. Germline CDR1 and CDR2: SGHDT and YYEEEE. Losses at the gene ends were 5 bases for V and 1 base for J; bases not matched to a gene: 6. The CDR3 has 15 amino acids. CDR3 protein: CASSTPGQGNTEAFF. The CDR3, as DNA: TGTGCCAGCAGTACCCCGGGACAGGGGAACACTGAAGCTTTCTTT.

V gene TRBV19 combines with J gene TRBJ1-1, with D unclear. Trimming took 3 bases from V and 2 from J, leaving 10 bases between them. The CDR3 sequence is 14 residues long. Per germline, CDR1 LNHDA and CDR2 SQIVND (reference sequence). The CDR3 sequence: CASSIVSPNTEAFF. The CDR3 DNA reads as TGTGCCAGTAGTATCGTCTCTCCAAACACTGAAGCTTTCTTT.

This clone has more than one count but fewer than ten. In nucleotides, the CDR3 is TGTGCCAGCAGCCATCAGACAGCCACTGAAGCTTTCTTT. Translation: CASSHQTATEAFF. The chain recombines TRBV14 with TRBJ1-1; D is possibly TRBD1 (5 bases). With 3 bases removed from V and 4 bases from J, the gap between germline ends came to 9 bases. This CDR3 is built from 13 residues. In germline, CDR1 is SGHDN, CDR2 FVKESK.

This clone was seen a handful of times. J is TRBJ1-1 and V is TRBV11-1; TRBD1 might be the D (5 bases). Trimming cost V 4 bases and J 3 bases, with 12 bases left between them. CDR3 length equals 14 residues. Germline assignment: CDR1 SGHAT and CDR2 FQDESV (reference sequence). The CDR3 DNA is TGTGCCAGCAGCTCCGGGTCGGGGGACACTGAAGCTTTCTTT. It translates to CASSSGSGDTEAFF.

The CDR3 loop reads CASSFGGEKLFF. DNA of the CDR3: TGTGCCAGCAGCTTTGGGGGGGAAAAACTGTTTTTT. The V and J genes are TRBV11-2 and TRBJ1-4; possible D gene TRBD1, 5 bases. Trimming shortened V by 3 bases and J by 8 bases, and 7 bases separated the two germline ends. Germline CDR1 is SGHAT and CDR2 is FQNNGV. The CDR3 consists of 12 residues. Combining the CDR3 with reference TRBV11-2 and TRBJ1-4 gives the whole variable domain EAGVAQSPRYKIIEKRQSVAFWCNPISGHATLYWYQQILGQGPKLLIQFQNNGVVDDSQLPKDRFSAERLKGVDSTLKIQPAKLEDSAVYLCASSFGGEKLFFGSGTQLSVL.

The V gene is TRBV14, the J gene TRBJ2-3, with 9 positions matching TRBD2. Per the germline V gene, CDR1 is SGHDN and CDR2 is FVKESK. With V trimmed by 0 bases and J by 6 bases, 16 bases remained unmatched. This CDR3 is 19 amino acids long. The CDR3 protein is CASSQDSALAGIVFDTQYF. The CDR3 DNA follows: TGTGCCAGCAGCCAAGATAGCGCTCTAGCGGGAATTGTGTTCGATACGCAGTATTTT.

This clone was seen only a few times. V and J are TRBV10-2 and TRBJ2-1; D remains unclear. V dropped 0 bases and J dropped 4 bases, with 4 bases sitting between them. This CDR3 is 13 amino acids long. Germline CDR1 reads WSHSY; CDR2 reads SAAADI. CDR3 protein: CASSESSYNEQFF. CDR3 sequence (DNA): TGCGCCAGCAGTGAGTCTAGTTACAATGAGCAGTTCTTC.

The chain combines TRBV7-9 with TRBJ2-7; D remains ambiguous. This CDR3 is 14 amino acids long. V was trimmed by 1 base and J by 4 bases, leaving 11 bases between them. Germline CDR1 reads SEHNR; CDR2 reads FQNEAQ (reference sequence). CDR3 DNA: TGTGCCAGCAGCTTAGGCCAGGAGAGTTACGAGCAGTACTTC. Protein sequence: CASSLGQESYEQYF.